The 16 T cell receptor beta chains below come from one sample, sequenced in a study of beta chain features in type 1 diabetes. Sequencing targeted expressed TCRB transcripts, as all isolated RNA had been reverse transcribed. Sequencing used immunoSEQ multiplex PCR; TCRdb keeps in-frame clones, though not all of them. Among over 100,000 clones, almost 40% were seen once, and the ten largest hold 0.06% to 0.075%. The material sequenced was stem cell memory CD4+ T cells from blood. These receptors were collected from a woman aged 18-29 years in good health.

This clone was recorded a few times. The rearrangement links TRBV7-2 to TRBJ1-2; D is uncertain. This CDR3 has 13 residues. V was pared by 5 bases and J by 6 bases, with 13 bases between. Looked up from germline, CDR1 is SGHTA and CDR2 is FQGNSA. CDR3 sequence reads: CASSLVRADGYTF. CDR3 nucleotide sequence: TGTGCCAGCAGCCTAGTTAGAGCGGATGGCTACACCTTC.

The CDR3 DNA is TGCGCCAGCAGCTTGGGTCACGGGAACACTGAAGCTTTCTTT. Its translation: CASSLGHGNTEAFF. The V call is TRBV5-1, the J call TRBJ1-1; D gene uncertain. The CDR3 has 14 residues. The germline V gene has CDR1 SGHRS and CDR2 YFSETQ. Between the trimmed V and J ends, which lost 0 bases and 1 base, there was a span of 7 bases.

This clone was found a few times. The chain is built from TRBV5-1 and TRBJ2-5; no definite D call. V lost 2 bases to trimming and J lost 1 base, with 9 bases between them. The germline V gene encodes CDR1 SGHRS and CDR2 YFSETQ. This CDR3 comprises 14 residues. The CDR3 loop is CASSFDTFQETQYF. CDR3 in DNA: TGCGCCAGCAGCTTTGACACCTTCCAAGAGACCCAGTACTTC.

The chain has TRBV29-1 and TRBJ2-1; D unresolved. This CDR3 is 9 amino acids long. The germline V and J ends were trimmed by 5 bases and 8 bases, with 4 bases remaining between them. Germline V lookup: CDR1 SQVTM, CDR2 ANQGSEA. In DNA, the CDR3 is TGCAGCGTTAGCCATGAGCAGTTCTTC. It is translated as CSVSHEQFF.

V gene TRBV5-1 combines with J gene TRBJ2-3; D is ambiguous. V lost 0 bases to trimming and J lost 2 bases, with 13 bases between them. The germline gives CDR1 SGHRS, CDR2 YFSETQ. The length of the CDR3 is 16 residues. The CDR3 coding sequence is TGCGCCAGCAGCTTGGCCTCACAAAAGATCACAGATACGCAGTATTTT. Translated, it gives CASSLASQKITDTQYF.

The genes are TRBV19 and TRBJ1-5; no clear D gene. Germline V gene sequence: CDR1 LNHDA, CDR2 SQIVND (reference sequence). V was trimmed by 3 bases and J by 4 bases, leaving 13 bases between them. The CDR3 loop spans 15 amino acids. For the CDR3, the DNA is TGTGCCAGTAGTATTGGACGGGGAATGAATCAGCCCCAGCATTTT. Residues: CASSIGRGMNQPQHF. Based on the CDR3 plus reference TRBV19 and TRBJ1-5, the full variable domain is DGGITQSPKYLFRKEGQNVTLSCEQNLNHDAMYWYRQDPGQGLRLIYYSQIVNDFQKGDIAEGYSVSREKKESFPLTVTSAQKNPTAFYLCASSIGRGMNQPQHFGDGTRLSIL.

This clone was seen a handful of times. This sequence joins TRBV14 and TRBJ2-5, with D perhaps TRBD2 (5 bases). There are 14 residues in the CDR3. The germline CDR1 and CDR2 sequences are SGHDN and FVKESK. The germline V and J ends were trimmed by 0 bases and 6 bases, with 11 bases remaining between them. CDR3 nucleotides: TGTGCCAGCAGCCAAGAAAGCGTCGGGAAGACCCAGTACTTC. Translating it yields CASSQESVGKTQYF.

This chain uses TRBV2 with TRBJ1-4; TRBD1 agrees at 8 bases. After removal of 2 bases from V and 7 bases from J, the junction contained 3 bases not matched to a gene. Per germline, CDR1 SNHLY and CDR2 FYNNEI. The CDR3 runs to 14 residues. Written as DNA, the CDR3 is TGTGCCAGCAGTGAAACAGGGGGAGGTGAAAAACTGTTTTTT. The encoded protein is CASSETGGGEKLFF.

This clone was seen repeatedly, ten times or more. The chain links TRBV7-9 to TRBJ1-2; 8 bases map to TRBD1. CDR3 length: 14 amino acids. J lost 4 bases, V lost 0 bases, and 1 base had no gene match. The germline CDR1 and CDR2 sequences are SEHNR and FQNEAQ (reference sequence). CDR3 coding DNA: TGTGCCAGCAGCTTAGCCGGGACAGGCTATGGCTACACCTTC. As protein: CASSLAGTGYGYTF.

The chain has TRBV5-1 and TRBJ1-1; 8 bases are shared with TRBD1. The V and J ends lost 5 bases and 0 bases, in that order; junction bases with no gene match: 12. The CDR3 covers 17 residues. In germline, CDR1 is SGHRS, CDR2 YFSETQ. As DNA, the CDR3 is TGCGCCAGCAGTCCCAGGGGGCCCCGAACTTTGAACACTGAAGCTTTCTTT. It specifies CASSPRGPRTLNTEAFF.

The V and J genes are TRBV9 and TRBJ1-3, with D uncertain. The CDR3 totals 15 residues. In germline, CDR1 is SGDLS, CDR2 YYNGEE. Trimming stripped 0 bases from V and 0 bases from J, with 7 bases between. The CDR3 coding sequence is TGTGCCAGCAGCGTAGGCCCGGGCTCTGGAAACACCATATATTTT. This encodes CASSVGPGSGNTIYF.

This clone showed up just a few times. The genes are TRBV28 and TRBJ1-1; D unclear. Trimming removed 7 bases at V and 1 base at J, with 7 bases between. Germline V lookup: CDR1 MDHEN, CDR2 SYDVKM. The CDR3 contains 12 residues. The CDR3 loop is CASIEPNTEAFF. In nucleotides, the CDR3 is TGTGCCAGCATTGAGCCGAACACTGAAGCTTTCTTT.

This clone was seen only a few times. CDR3 DNA sequence: TGCGCCAGCAGCCTCCAACCCAGCTCCTACGAGCAGTACTTC. Protein product: CASSLQPSSYEQYF. The chain has TRBV5-1 and TRBJ2-7, with D unresolved. V was pared by 4 bases and J by 0 bases, with 11 bases between. This CDR3 is 14 amino acids long. Germline V gene sequence: CDR1 SGHRS, CDR2 YFSETQ.

The chain uses TRBV28 and TRBJ2-5, with D perhaps matching TRBD2 (5 bases). The germline CDR1 and CDR2 sequences are MDHEN and SYDVKM. The CDR3 length is 11 residues. V was clipped by 2 bases and J by 7 bases, with 5 bases between them. CDR3 in DNA: TGTGCCAGCAGTTTAGGAGGGACCCAGTACTTC. It yields the protein CASSLGGTQYF.

The V gene is TRBV6-5, the J gene TRBJ2-3, with TRBD2 as a possible D gene (6 bases). V lost 4 bases to trimming and J lost 1 base, with 9 bases between them. The CDR3 contains 14 residues. Per germline, CDR1 MNHEY and CDR2 SVGAGI. Here the CDR3 DNA reads TGTGCCAGCAGTTTCGGGAGAGGCACAGATACGCAGTATTTT. Translating it yields CASSFGRGTDTQYF.

The chain employs TRBV2 and TRBJ1-5; tentatively, D is TRBD1 (5 bases). V lost 2 bases and J 4 bases, leaving 12 bases between the germline ends. CDR1 and CDR2 (germline): SNHLY, FYNNEI. This CDR3 comprises 15 residues. For the CDR3, the DNA is TGTGCCAGCAGTGAACGGGGGGGACGGAATCAGCCCCAGCATTTT. Protein sequence: CASSERGGRNQPQHF.